The clone carrying this TCR beta chain was counted between two and nine times. Antigen: not known. The data are from a study of CD8+CD57+ T cells in acquired aplastic anemia. The study profiled TCR beta VDJ and CDR3 using genomic DNA as template. TCRdb recomputed calls from the reads with MiXCR, one row per CDR3 protein. Of about 250,000 distinct CDR3 sequences in the sample, around half were seen once. The V gene's germline CDR1 is MDHEN and CDR2 SYDVKM. The CDR3 has 16 amino acids. J gave up 7 bases and V 5 bases, and 7 bases lay outside the gene matches. Patients picked for sequencing had shown CD8+CD57+ cell expansion detected by flow cytometry. Everyone among the patients had severe acquired aplastic anemia. Therapy had not been given to patients before blood sampling. The study, taken as a whole, reports: Twenty-nine CD8+ CDR3 sequences were shared between patients and controls.

The receptor comes from a human donor with aplastic anemia. This chain joins TRBV28 and TRBJ2-1, with 14 bases lining up with TRBD2. Sequenced material: sorted CD4+, CD8+, or CD8+CD57+ T cells (not recorded which) from PBMCs. DNA for the CDR3: TGTGCCAGCAGTACCTTGACTAGCGGGGGGGCGAATGAGCAGTTCTTC. Its protein is CASSTLTSGGANEQFF.